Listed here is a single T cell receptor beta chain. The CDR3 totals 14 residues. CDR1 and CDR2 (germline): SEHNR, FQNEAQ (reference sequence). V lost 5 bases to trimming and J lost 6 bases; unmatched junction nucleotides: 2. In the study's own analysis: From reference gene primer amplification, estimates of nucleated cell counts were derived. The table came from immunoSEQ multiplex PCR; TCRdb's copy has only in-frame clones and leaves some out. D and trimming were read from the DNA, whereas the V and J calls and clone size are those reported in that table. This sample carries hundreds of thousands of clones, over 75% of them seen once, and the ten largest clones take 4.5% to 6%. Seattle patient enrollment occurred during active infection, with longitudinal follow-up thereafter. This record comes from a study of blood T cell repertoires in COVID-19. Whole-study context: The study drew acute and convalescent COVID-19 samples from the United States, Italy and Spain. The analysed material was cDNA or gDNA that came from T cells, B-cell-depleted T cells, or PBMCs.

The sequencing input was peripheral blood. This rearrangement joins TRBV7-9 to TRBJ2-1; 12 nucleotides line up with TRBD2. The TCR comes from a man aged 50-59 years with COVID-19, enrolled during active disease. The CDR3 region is CASSTTSGSNEQFF. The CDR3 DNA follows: TGTGCCAGCAGCACGACTAGCGGGAGCAATGAGCAGTTCTTC.